This T cell receptor beta chain was obtained from a study of OX40 agonist ivuxolimab in advanced cancers. Remarks on this clone: Its antigen is currently unknown.

Notes on the study in general: Patients who responded partially at 0.1-3.0 mg/kg showed clonal expansion ranking among the lowest.

The repertoire was sequenced with immunoSEQ multiplex PCR; TCRdb's copy has only in-frame clones and lacks some. The sample records roughly 73,000 clones, almost 85% being singletons. The receptor was derived from an adult with an advanced solid tumor such as melanoma, head and neck, liver or kidney cancer. The input for sequencing was CD4+ or CD8+ T cells sorted from blood, taken in a trial of the OX40 agonist ivuxolimab.

In DNA form, the CDR3 reads TGCGCCAGCAGCCCAGGACACCCGAGCTCTGGGGCCAACGTCCTGACTTTC. Translating gives CASSPGHPSSGANVLTF. The chain is built from TRBV5-1 and TRBJ2-6; D possibly corresponds to TRBD1 (5 bases). The CDR3 is 17 amino acids. Trimming removed 4 bases from V and 0 bases from J, with 14 bases in between. The V gene's germline CDR1 is SGHRS and CDR2 YFSETQ.